A single sample is the source of the 9 T cell receptor beta chains below, sequenced in a study of chemoradiotherapy in HPV16-positive cancers. TCRdb's copy holds only in-frame clones and misses some; the assay was immunoSEQ multiplex PCR. The sample shows about 33,000 clones, 86% of them seen only once. This specimen was blood, taken from a patient who underwent chemoradiotherapy. These receptors all stem from a human donor with HPV-associated anogenital cancer.

The rearrangement uses TRBV7-2 and TRBJ2-5; D not resolved. Germline V gene lookup returns CDR1 SGHTA and CDR2 FQGNSA. Between the trimmed V and J ends, which lost 3 bases and 2 bases, there was a span of 10 bases. The CDR3 sequence is 14 residues long. The CDR3 DNA sequence: TGTGCCAGCAGCTTTTCGTTTGGACAAGAGACCCAGTACTTC. This translates into CASSFSFGQETQYF.

The chain recombines TRBV2 with TRBJ1-1, with 7 bases that match TRBD1. V was clipped by 8 bases and J by 0 bases; unmatched bases: 6. The CDR3 extends over 14 amino acids. Per germline, CDR1 SNHLY and CDR2 FYNNEI. CDR3 nucleotide sequence: TGTGCCAGCCAGGGGGAGGGTATGAACACTGAAGCTTTCTTT. Translated, it gives CASQGEGMNTEAFF.

The chain combines TRBV5-1 with TRBJ1-4, with 8 bases that match TRBD1. Losses at the gene ends were 1 base for V and 5 bases for J; bases not matched to a gene: 1. Germline CDR1 and CDR2: SGHRS and YFSETQ. CDR3 length: 14 amino acids. CDR3 nucleotide sequence: TGCGCCAGCAGCTTGTACAGGGGGAATGAAAAACTGTTTTTT. As protein: CASSLYRGNEKLFF.

The J gene is TRBJ1-2, the V gene TRBV7-9; perhaps TRBD1 as D (6 bases). Trimming left V 5 bases short and J 6 bases short, with 10 bases between. Germline lookup yields CDR1 SEHNR and CDR2 FQNEAQ (reference sequence). The CDR3 has 12 residues. The DNA of the CDR3 is TGTGCCAGCAGCCAAAACAGGGATGGCTACACCTTC. Encoded protein: CASSQNRDGYTF.

The chain employs TRBV7-9 and TRBJ2-1; D is uncertain. The CDR3 runs 12 residues. Germline V CDR1 and CDR2: SEHNR, FQNEAQ (reference sequence). Trimming took 2 bases from V and 7 from J, leaving 6 bases between them. CDR3 sequence: CASSLLSNEQFF. The DNA of the CDR3 is TGTGCCAGCAGCTTATTGAGTAATGAGCAGTTCTTC.

The chain has TRBV5-1 and TRBJ1-1, with D perhaps matching TRBD1 (5 bases). V was pared by 5 bases and J by 3 bases, with 11 bases between. The germline V gene encodes CDR1 SGHRS and CDR2 YFSETQ. The CDR3 contains 13 residues. CDR3 nucleotides: TGCGCCAGCAGACGGCAGGGTGACACTGAAGCTTTCTTT. Translating gives CASRRQGDTEAFF.

The chain uses TRBV6-1 and TRBJ2-1; D may be TRBD2 (6 bases). Deletions cut 0 bases from V and 6 bases from J, with 15 bases between. The germline CDR1 and CDR2 sequences are MNHNS and SASEGT. This CDR3 has 16 residues. DNA for the CDR3: TGTGCCAGCAGTGAAGCGCTTCCGGGGGAGCGCAATGAGCAGTTCTTC. It is translated as CASSEALPGERNEQFF.

The gene calls are TRBV7-9 and TRBJ2-7, with D tentatively TRBD1 (5 bases). This CDR3 region has 15 residues. Germline V gene sequence: CDR1 SEHNR, CDR2 FQNEAQ (reference sequence). V was cut by 2 bases and J by 3 bases, with 14 bases left in between. The CDR3 loop is CASSLNRQHFYEQYF. Here the CDR3 DNA reads TGTGCCAGCAGCTTAAATCGACAGCATTTCTACGAGCAGTACTTC.

The chain is built from TRBV4-3 and TRBJ2-5, with a weak D call TRBD1 (6 bases). CDR1 is LGHNA, CDR2 YSLEER, per germline. The V and J ends lost 3 bases and 2 bases respectively, with 10 bases between them. This CDR3 region has 14 residues. This CDR3 is CASSQMTGQETQYF. The CDR3, as DNA: TGCGCCAGCAGCCAGATGACAGGACAAGAGACCCAGTACTTC.